These T cell receptor beta chains were read from a single sample in a study of early T cells in non-severe SARS-CoV-2 infection. Each CDR3 protein gets one entry after TCRdb re-called the 5' RACE reads with MiXCR. The sample lists about 68,000 distinct CDR3 sequences, roughly a tenth occurring once. Sequencing input: whole blood. The source of these receptors is an adult who was a healthcare worker with PCR-confirmed SARS-CoV-2 infection or an uninfected control (not recorded which). Both conserved end residues are part of each CDR3. The order of the fields is D gene, clone size, V gene, J gene, CDR3 protein, CDR3 DNA. A D gene is named only where the DNA matches it firmly. Only some rows state a clone size, as once, few, many or a class for expanded clones.

d_gene: TRBD2
abundance: few
v_gene: TRBV7-8
j_gene: TRBJ2-1
CDR3aa: CASSLAGLADKQFF
CDR3nt: TGTGCCAGCAGCTTAGCCGGACTAGCGGATAAGCAGTTCTTC

d_gene: NA
abundance: NA
v_gene: TRBV6-1
j_gene: TRBJ2-2
CDR3aa: CASSAQDGNTGELFF
CDR3nt: TGTGCCAGCAGTGCCCAGGACGGAAACACCGGGGAGCTGTTTTTT

d_gene: NA
abundance: many
v_gene: TRBV20-1
j_gene: TRBJ1-6
CDR3aa: CSARAPGSSYNSPLHF
CDR3nt: TGCAGTGCTAGAGCGCCCGGGAGCTCCTATAATTCACCCCTCCACTTT

d_gene: TRBD2
abundance: once
v_gene: TRBV7-2
j_gene: TRBJ2-5
CDR3aa: CASSLFGLEVRETQYF
CDR3nt: TGTGCCAGCAGCTTATTCGGACTAGAAGTTCGAGAGACCCAGTACTTC

d_gene: TRBD2
abundance: many
v_gene: TRBV20-1
j_gene: TRBJ2-7
CDR3aa: CSAAGTTNHEQYF
CDR3nt: TGCAGTGCCGCCGGGACTACGAACCACGAGCAGTACTTC

d_gene: NA
abundance: NA
v_gene: TRBV7-9
j_gene: TRBJ2-5
CDR3aa: CASSLAGDEYF
CDR3nt: TGTGCCAGCAGCTTAGCAGGGGATGAGTACTTC

d_gene: NA
abundance: NA
v_gene: TRBV6-6
j_gene: TRBJ2-4
CDR3aa: CASSYYEEANIQYF
CDR3nt: TGTGCCAGCAGTTACTACGAGGAGGCAAACATTCAGTACTTC

d_gene: TRBD1
abundance: many
v_gene: TRBV7-2
j_gene: TRBJ2-7
CDR3aa: CASSSPGGQGFYEQYF
CDR3nt: TGTGCCAGCAGCTCGCCGGGGGGACAGGGTTTCTACGAGCAGTACTTC

d_gene: TRBD1
abundance: NA
v_gene: TRBV5-6
j_gene: TRBJ1-1
CDR3aa: CASSWQGVQETFF
CDR3nt: TGTGCCAGCAGCTGGCAGGGGGTTCAGGAAACTTTCTTT

d_gene: TRBD2
abundance: few
v_gene: TRBV4-1
j_gene: TRBJ2-1
CDR3aa: CASSQMELREGAYNEQFF
CDR3nt: TGCGCCAGCAGCCAAATGGAGCTCCGGGAGGGAGCCTACAATGAGCAGTTCTTC

d_gene: NA
abundance: few
v_gene: TRBV10-3
j_gene: TRBJ2-1
CDR3aa: CAISEMDEQFF
CDR3nt: TGTGCCATCAGTGAGATGGATGAGCAGTTCTTC

d_gene: NA
abundance: few
v_gene: TRBV7-9
j_gene: TRBJ2-3
CDR3aa: CASSFADTQYF
CDR3nt: TGTGCCAGCAGCTTTGCAGATACGCAGTATTTT

d_gene: NA
abundance: few
v_gene: TRBV11-2
j_gene: TRBJ2-5
CDR3aa: CASSLGGGFQETQYF
CDR3nt: TGTGCCAGCAGCTTAGGCGGGGGCTTCCAAGAGACCCAGTACTTC

d_gene: NA
abundance: few
v_gene: TRBV6-2/TRBV6-3
j_gene: TRBJ2-1
CDR3aa: CASSPTDYNEQFF
CDR3nt: TGTGCCAGCAGTCCGACGGATTACAATGAGCAGTTCTTC

d_gene: TRBD2
abundance: few
v_gene: TRBV30
j_gene: TRBJ2-7
CDR3aa: CAWTLSGGYEQYF
CDR3nt: TGTGCCTGGACCCTCAGCGGGGGCTACGAGCAGTACTTC

d_gene: NA
abundance: many
v_gene: TRBV11-2
j_gene: TRBJ2-2
CDR3aa: CASSSRGGLETNTGELFF
CDR3nt: TGTGCCAGCAGCTCCCGCGGGGGCCTCGAAACAAACACCGGGGAGCTGTTTTTT

d_gene: NA
abundance: NA
v_gene: TRBV2
j_gene: TRBJ2-3
CDR3aa: CASSWQGQGDTQYF
CDR3nt: TGTGCCAGCAGTTGGCAGGGGCAGGGGGATACGCAGTATTTT

d_gene: NA
abundance: NA
v_gene: TRBV5-1
j_gene: TRBJ2-2
CDR3aa: CASSLTSPGELFF
CDR3nt: TGCGCCAGCAGCCTAACTAGTCCCGGGGAGCTGTTTTTT

d_gene: TRBD2
abundance: many
v_gene: TRBV12-3/TRBV12-4
j_gene: TRBJ2-1
CDR3aa: CASSPETSGTVF
CDR3nt: TGTGCCAGCAGTCCCGAGACTAGCGGGACGGTCTTC

d_gene: TRBD2
abundance: few
v_gene: TRBV20-1
j_gene: TRBJ2-5
CDR3aa: CSAILGGAQYF
CDR3nt: TGCAGTGCTATCCTGGGGGGGGCCCAGTACTTC

d_gene: TRBD2
abundance: NA
v_gene: TRBV28
j_gene: TRBJ2-1
CDR3aa: CASSSGLAGPYNEQFF
CDR3nt: TGTGCCAGCAGTTCTGGACTAGCGGGTCCCTACAATGAGCAGTTCTTC

d_gene: NA
abundance: few
v_gene: TRBV18
j_gene: TRBJ2-1
CDR3aa: CASSPGVQQHNEQFF
CDR3nt: TGTGCCAGCTCACCCGGAGTACAACAACACAATGAGCAGTTCTTC

d_gene: NA
abundance: few
v_gene: TRBV10-1
j_gene: TRBJ1-3
CDR3aa: CASSERTSGNTIYF
CDR3nt: TGCGCCAGCAGTGAGAGGACCTCTGGAAACACCATATATTTT

d_gene: TRBD1
abundance: many
v_gene: TRBV4-1
j_gene: TRBJ1-4
CDR3aa: CASRRTGPTNEKLFF
CDR3nt: TGCGCCAGCCGTCGGACAGGGCCAACTAATGAAAAACTGTTTTTT

d_gene: NA
abundance: NA
v_gene: TRBV3-1
j_gene: TRBJ1-2
CDR3aa: CASSQEYDGYTF
CDR3nt: TGTGCCAGCAGCCAAGAGTACGATGGCTACACCTTC

d_gene: NA
abundance: few
v_gene: TRBV4-3
j_gene: TRBJ1-3
CDR3aa: CASSPGAYGNTIYF
CDR3nt: TGCGCCAGCAGTCCCGGGGCGTACGGAAACACCATATATTTT

d_gene: NA
abundance: many
v_gene: TRBV7-7
j_gene: TRBJ2-1
CDR3aa: CASSYREGSHEQFF
CDR3nt: TGTGCCAGCAGTTACCGCGAGGGGAGCCATGAGCAGTTCTTC

d_gene: TRBD2
abundance: few
v_gene: TRBV18
j_gene: TRBJ2-7
CDR3aa: CASSPRTSGFYEQYF
CDR3nt: TGTGCCAGCTCACCGCGAACTAGCGGGTTCTACGAGCAGTACTTC

d_gene: NA
abundance: many
v_gene: TRBV27
j_gene: TRBJ1-1
CDR3aa: CASSLSPYTEAFF
CDR3nt: TGTGCCAGCAGTTTGTCCCCGTACACTGAAGCTTTCTTT

d_gene: NA
abundance: many
v_gene: TRBV19
j_gene: TRBJ2-1
CDR3aa: CASKGGGINEQFF
CDR3nt: TGTGCCAGTAAAGGAGGCGGGATCAATGAGCAGTTCTTC

d_gene: NA
abundance: NA
v_gene: TRBV28
j_gene: TRBJ2-2
CDR3aa: CASSFVGEEELFF
CDR3nt: TGTGCCAGCAGTTTTGTCGGGGAAGAGGAGCTGTTTTTT

d_gene: TRBD2
abundance: NA
v_gene: TRBV7-9
j_gene: TRBJ2-1
CDR3aa: CASSLRLAGDGEQFF
CDR3nt: TGTGCCAGCAGCTTACGACTAGCGGGAGACGGTGAGCAGTTCTTC

d_gene: NA
abundance: many
v_gene: TRBV3-1
j_gene: TRBJ2-1
CDR3aa: CASSQERGGIPYNEQFF
CDR3nt: TGTGCCAGCAGCCAAGAAAGGGGGGGCATCCCCTACAATGAGCAGTTCTTC

d_gene: TRBD2
abundance: few
v_gene: TRBV12-3/TRBV12-4
j_gene: TRBJ2-1
CDR3aa: CASSLRASGSSEQFF
CDR3nt: TGTGCCAGCAGTTTACGTGCTAGCGGGAGTTCTGAGCAGTTCTTC

d_gene: TRBD1
abundance: many
v_gene: TRBV6-5
j_gene: TRBJ2-3
CDR3aa: CASSWDRGAADTQYF
CDR3nt: TGTGCCAGCAGTTGGGACAGGGGAGCCGCAGATACGCAGTATTTT

d_gene: NA
abundance: few
v_gene: TRBV7-3
j_gene: TRBJ2-3
CDR3aa: CASSSKSTDTQYF
CDR3nt: TGTGCCAGCAGCTCCAAGAGCACAGATACGCAGTATTTT

d_gene: NA
abundance: NA
v_gene: TRBV6-5
j_gene: TRBJ2-3
CDR3aa: CASSSGLGKSGDTQYF
CDR3nt: TGTGCCAGCAGTTCCGGCCTCGGGAAGAGTGGGGATACGCAGTATTTT

d_gene: TRBD2
abundance: once
v_gene: TRBV6-1
j_gene: TRBJ2-1
CDR3aa: CASLPGLAGVDEQFF
CDR3nt: TGTGCCAGCCTCCCGGGACTAGCGGGAGTTGATGAGCAGTTCTTC

d_gene: NA
abundance: few
v_gene: TRBV27
j_gene: TRBJ2-1
CDR3aa: CASSWLSRHEQFF
CDR3nt: TGTGCCAGCAGTTGGCTTTCCCGGCATGAGCAGTTCTTC

d_gene: NA
abundance: NA
v_gene: TRBV29-1
j_gene: TRBJ1-1
CDR3aa: CSVARVLNTEAFF
CDR3nt: TGCAGCGTTGCTCGGGTACTGAACACTGAAGCTTTCTTT

d_gene: NA
abundance: few
v_gene: TRBV10-1
j_gene: TRBJ1-6
CDR3aa: CASRRDTNSPLHF
CDR3nt: TGCGCCAGCAGACGGGACACAAATTCACCCCTCCACTTT

d_gene: NA
abundance: NA
v_gene: TRBV7-3
j_gene: TRBJ2-2
CDR3aa: CASSLLGSGELFF
CDR3nt: TGTGCCAGCAGCTTATTAGGGAGCGGGGAGCTGTTTTTT

d_gene: TRBD2
abundance: few
v_gene: TRBV18
j_gene: TRBJ2-7
CDR3aa: CASSGREGGEQYF
CDR3nt: TGTGCCAGCTCCGGAAGGGAGGGAGGCGAGCAGTACTTC

d_gene: TRBD1
abundance: many
v_gene: TRBV6-2/TRBV6-3
j_gene: TRBJ1-2
CDR3aa: CASRHRQGTLPYGYTF
CDR3nt: TGTGCCAGCAGACACCGACAGGGGACCCTCCCCTATGGCTACACCTTC

d_gene: NA
abundance: few
v_gene: TRBV28
j_gene: TRBJ2-7
CDR3aa: CASSPPDKALYF
CDR3nt: TGTGCCAGCAGTCCTCCTGACAAGGCACTGTACTTC

d_gene: NA
abundance: NA
v_gene: TRBV7-2
j_gene: TRBJ2-3
CDR3aa: CASSLDQGSTDTQYF
CDR3nt: TGTGCCAGCAGCTTAGACCAGGGGAGCACAGATACGCAGTATTTT

d_gene: NA
abundance: NA
v_gene: TRBV4-1
j_gene: TRBJ2-3
CDR3aa: CASSQERRTDTQYF
CDR3nt: TGCGCCAGCAGCCAAGAAAGGCGCACAGATACGCAGTATTTT

d_gene: NA
abundance: many
v_gene: TRBV5-1
j_gene: TRBJ2-3
CDR3aa: CASKREGTDTQYF
CDR3nt: TGCGCCAGCAAGAGGGAGGGCACAGATACGCAGTATTTT

d_gene: NA
abundance: few
v_gene: TRBV20-1
j_gene: TRBJ2-7
CDR3aa: CSADTGHTYEQYF
CDR3nt: TGCAGTGCTGATACGGGACACACCTACGAGCAGTACTTC

d_gene: TRBD1
abundance: NA
v_gene: TRBV7-9
j_gene: TRBJ2-7
CDR3aa: CASSLPGQGDEQYF
CDR3nt: TGTGCCAGCAGCTTGCCGGGACAGGGGGACGAGCAGTACTTC

d_gene: NA
abundance: NA
v_gene: TRBV5-1
j_gene: TRBJ2-3
CDR3aa: CASSLVGHPDTQYF
CDR3nt: TGCGCCAGCAGCTTGGTCGGACACCCAGATACGCAGTATTTT

d_gene: NA
abundance: NA
v_gene: TRBV2
j_gene: TRBJ1-1
CDR3aa: CASTSQGMNTEAFF
CDR3nt: TGTGCCAGCACTTCCCAGGGGATGAACACTGAAGCTTTCTTT

d_gene: TRBD2
abundance: few
v_gene: TRBV24-1
j_gene: TRBJ2-1
CDR3aa: CATSDFRAGDNEQFF
CDR3nt: TGTGCCACCAGTGATTTTCGAGCGGGAGACAATGAGCAGTTCTTC

d_gene: NA
abundance: many
v_gene: TRBV7-2
j_gene: TRBJ2-5
CDR3aa: CASSLVSLQQETQYF
CDR3nt: TGTGCCAGCAGCTTAGTAAGTCTACAGCAAGAGACCCAGTACTTC

d_gene: NA
abundance: few
v_gene: TRBV7-9
j_gene: TRBJ1-3
CDR3aa: CASSLNYRDLRSGNTIYF
CDR3nt: TGTGCCAGCAGCCTAAACTATCGGGACTTAAGGTCCGGAAACACCATATATTTT

d_gene: TRBD1
abundance: few
v_gene: TRBV6-2/TRBV6-3
j_gene: TRBJ2-7
CDR3aa: CASSPGDRPYEQYF
CDR3nt: TGTGCCAGCAGTCCCGGGGACAGACCCTACGAGCAGTACTTC

d_gene: TRBD1
abundance: many
v_gene: TRBV3-1
j_gene: TRBJ1-6
CDR3aa: CASSQQPGQYSPLHF
CDR3nt: TGTGCCAGCAGCCAACAACCGGGACAGTATTCACCCCTCCACTTT

d_gene: TRBD2
abundance: many
v_gene: TRBV5-5
j_gene: TRBJ2-2
CDR3aa: CASSPRTSGSTGELFF
CDR3nt: TGTGCCAGCAGCCCAAGGACTAGCGGGAGCACCGGGGAGCTGTTTTTT